The source of this T cell receptor (beta chain) is a study of metastatic and nonmetastatic thyroid tumors (dated by TCRdb to 2018 to 2020). General notes on the study: The researchers compared repertoires between peripheral blood samples and tumor or nodule tissue samples from patients with malignant or benign thyroid disease.

Broad study findings and their caveats: TCR beta diversity was reported as significantly higher in malignant tumors than in benign nodules, in both blood and tumor samples.

Ten or more counts support this clone. Its antigen has not been determined. Base-call qualities are not available, and no considerably larger clone is one nucleotide away. V was cut back by 0 bases and J by 0 bases, leaving a gap of 15 bases between them. CDR3 length: 16 amino acids, cysteine to phenylalanine. CDR3 DNA only is kept here, 48 bases in frame from base 1. CDR1 DFQATT and CDR2 SNEGSKA are derived from the germline V gene (reference sequence). None of the patients had been given any treatment before thyroid surgery. Using T-cell receptor beta sequencing, the study looked back at clinical samples from patients collected from 2012 to 2018. Libraries were built with PCR. The reads were generated on an Illumina HiSeq 4000. High-throughput sequencing was used to profile the TCR beta-chain CDR3 region of each patient. In the authors' own workflow: A classifier to discriminate distant-metastatic papillary thyroid cancer patients was built from CDR3 differences across clinicopathological groups. The Shannon index was used to assess repertoire diversity, and the Morisita-Horn index was used to assess tumor-blood repertoire similarity. Using fastp trimming at Q25 and MiXCR clonotype assembly, TCRdb reanalyzed the public sequencing data and kept in-frame beta chains. V and J calls and clone size were set by TCRdb, not the authors. This sample holds 15,000 to 20,000 clones; 29% were observed only once. The ten largest clones represent under 15% of the sample.

The sequencing input was tumor tissue. This clonotype originated in a female donor with papillary thyroid cancer or a benign thyroid nodule (not recorded which). Some clones in this sample may be carry-over from other donors' samples. The receptor chain draws on TRBV20-1 and TRBJ2-7, with the D gene call left open. Here the CDR3 is given as CSARDTRLRLSYEQYF. The DNA sequence is TGCAGTGCTAGAGATACGAGACTTCGACTCTCCTACGAGCAGTACTTC.